This T cell receptor (beta chain) appears in the sequencing data of a study of CD8+CD57+ T cells in acquired aplastic anemia. Broader study findings: Researchers report that fewer than 35 CD8+ CDR3 sequences appeared in both patients and controls. Simpson's diversity of CD8+ cells was not significantly different in patients compared with controls.

In the case of this clonotype: The target antigen is unknown.

The V gene lost 2 bases and the J gene lost 8 bases, with 6 bases spanning the gap. This CDR3 comprises 12 residues. CDR1 is KGHDR and CDR2 is SFDVKD in the germline V gene. Genomic DNA served as template for TCR beta VDJ and CDR3 profiling. TCRdb recomputed calls from the reads with MiXCR, one row per CDR3 protein. The table shows roughly 40,000 distinct CDR3 sequences, with roughly 65% occurring only once. V usage is TRBV24-1 and J usage is TRBJ1-5; no clear D gene. The TCR was taken from a human donor in good health, serving as a control. Specimen: sorted CD4+, CD8+, or CD8+CD57+ T cells (not recorded which) from PBMCs. CDR3 sequence (DNA): TGTGCCACCAGTGATTACGCGGAGCCCCAGCATTTT. Encoded protein: CATSDYAEPQHF.